What follows are 13 T cell receptor beta chains derived from one specimen sequenced in a study of OX40 agonist ivuxolimab in advanced cancers. The data were produced by immunoSEQ multiplex PCR, yet TCRdb's version contains in-frame clones alone and is incomplete. The sample lists over 50,000 clones; roughly 91% were seen once. The sequences come from CD4+ or CD8+ T cells sorted from blood, collected in a trial of the OX40 agonist ivuxolimab. The receptors shown here come from an adult with an advanced solid tumor such as melanoma, head and neck, liver or kidney cancer.

J is TRBJ2-7 and V is TRBV28, with 13 bases that match TRBD2. Germline V gene lookup returns CDR1 MDHEN and CDR2 SYDVKM. The ends lost 1 base at V and 6 bases at J; junction bases unmatched: 9. The CDR3 is made up of 17 amino acids. CDR3 in amino acids: CASSLFLGTSGIGEQYF. DNA for the CDR3: TGTGCCAGCAGTTTATTTTTGGGGACTAGCGGGATTGGCGAGCAGTACTTC.

This rearrangement joins TRBV30 to TRBJ2-5; 9 nucleotides match TRBD1. The DNA end favors TRBJ2-7, so the J call may be wrong. CDR1 and CDR2 from the germline V gene are GTSNPN and SVGIG (reference sequence). CDR3 length: 15 amino acids. The DNA of the CDR3 is TGTGCCTGGGAGGGCATCCGGGACAGGGTCTACGAGCAGTACTTC. Translated, it gives CAWEGIRDRVYEQYF.

The chain is built from TRBV7-9 and TRBJ2-7, with D perhaps matching TRBD1 (6 bases). V lost 1 base, J lost 0 bases, and 13 bases lay in between. Looked up from germline, CDR1 is SEHNR and CDR2 is FQNEAQ (reference sequence). This CDR3 spans 16 amino acids. CDR3 in DNA: TGTGCCAGCAGCTTAGATGCAGGGGTCTACTCCTACGAGCAGTACTTC. Protein sequence: CASSLDAGVYSYEQYF.

This clone has just one count. This rearrangement joins TRBV6-5 to TRBJ2-7; the D is unclear. Germline CDR1 MNHEY, CDR2 SVGAGI. Trimming took 6 bases from V and 3 from J, leaving 6 bases between them. CDR3 size: 11 residues. The CDR3 protein is CASRKIYEQYF. The DNA for the CDR3 is TGTGCCAGCAGGAAAATCTACGAGCAGTACTTC.

The CDR3 bases are TGTGCCAGCAGCTTGGCAGAGACAGACACCTACGAGCAGTACTTC. This codes for CASSLAETDTYEQYF. The chain couples TRBV5-4 to TRBJ2-7; D is possibly TRBD1 (5 bases). The CDR3 consists of 15 residues. Germline CDR1 and CDR2: SGHNT and YYREEE (reference sequence). V lost 0 bases and J lost 2, with 12 bases in between.

The chain is built from TRBV14 and TRBJ2-7, with 11 bases that match TRBD2. V shed 3 bases and J 2 bases; nucleotides not matched to a gene: 3. The germline V gene has CDR1 SGHDN and CDR2 FVKESK. The CDR3 length is 15 residues. CDR3 nucleotides: TGTGCCAGCAGCCACCCGACTAGCGGGGCCTACGAGCAGTACTTC. It encodes CASSHPTSGAYEQYF.

The chain uses TRBV27 and TRBJ1-3; TRBD1 is a possible D gene (5 bases). V lost 6 bases, J lost 0 bases, and 12 bases lay in between. Per the germline V gene, CDR1 is MNHEY and CDR2 is SMNVEV (reference sequence). The CDR3 length is 15 residues. The CDR3 reads CASRPLGGSGNTIYF. The CDR3, as DNA: TGTGCCAGCAGGCCCTTGGGGGGCTCTGGAAACACCATATATTTT.

This sequence joins TRBV27 and TRBJ2-7; D call uncertain. Per germline, CDR1 MNHEY and CDR2 SMNVEV (reference sequence). The CDR3 has 15 residues. V lost 1 base and J lost 5, with 15 bases in between. CDR3 protein: CASSLFAVRSHEQYF. CDR3 DNA sequence: TGTGCCAGCAGTTTATTCGCCGTGAGGAGCCACGAGCAGTACTTC.

CDR3 residues: CASSQEPGQGSDTQYF. For the CDR3, the DNA is TGCGCCAGCAGCCAAGAACCGGGACAGGGCTCAGATACGCAGTATTTT. The chain uses TRBV4-1 and TRBJ2-3; TRBD1 matches 9 bases. V was clipped by 0 bases and J by 4 bases; unmatched bases: 5. CDR1 and CDR2 (germline): MGHRA, YSYEKL. CDR3 size: 16 residues.

V usage is TRBV2 and J usage is TRBJ1-5, with D possibly being TRBD1 (5 bases). The CDR3 has 16 residues. Germline lookup yields CDR1 SNHLY and CDR2 FYNNEI. With 3 bases removed from V and 2 bases from J, the gap between germline ends came to 14 bases. This chain's CDR3 is CASSEGQGWGNQPQHF. CDR3 bases: TGTGCCAGCAGTGAGGGTCAGGGATGGGGCAATCAGCCCCAGCATTTT. Drawing the rest from reference TRBV2 and TRBJ1-5, the complete variable domain is EPEVTQTPSHQVTQMGQEVILRCVPISNHLYFYWYRQILGQKVEFLVSFYNNEISEKSEIFDDQFSVERPDGSNFTLKIRSTKLEDSAMYFCASSEGQGWGNQPQHFGDGTRLSIL.

J is TRBJ1-2 and V is TRBV29-1; 8 positions agree with TRBD1. There are 12 residues in the CDR3. CDR1 is SQVTM and CDR2 is ANQGSEA in the germline V gene. The J segment lost 6 bases and the V segment lost 5 bases, leaving 5 bases of the junction unmatched. The CDR3 DNA reads as TGCAGCGTTACCAGGGGGCTGGATGGCTACACCTTC. Translation gives CSVTRGLDGYTF.

The chain has TRBV7-2 and TRBJ1-5; TRBD1 is a possible D gene (5 bases). Germline V lookup: CDR1 SGHTA, CDR2 FQGNSA. Trimming removed 1 base from V and 3 bases from J, with 10 bases in between. The CDR3 spans 15 residues. The CDR3 DNA is TGTGCCAGCAGCTTAGAAGGGGAATACAATCAGCCCCAGCATTTT. The encoded protein is CASSLEGEYNQPQHF. Full variable domain (outside the CDR3, taken from reference TRBV7-2 and TRBJ1-5): GAGVSQSPSNKVTEKGKDVELRCDPISGHTALYWYRQSLGQGLEFLIYFQGNSAPDKSGLPSDRFSAERTGGSVSTLTIQRTQQEDSAVYLCASSLEGEYNQPQHFGDGTRLSIL.

J is TRBJ2-5 and V is TRBV9; TRBD1 matches at 8 bases. The junction had 5 bases not matched to a gene; V was cut back by 0 bases and J by 4 bases. Germline V gives CDR1 SGDLS, CDR2 YYNGEE. The CDR3 has 15 amino acids. CDR3 region: CASSVEDRVIETQYF. CDR3 bases: TGTGCCAGCAGCGTAGAGGACAGGGTGATAGAGACCCAGTACTTC.